A single sample gave rise to the 27 T cell receptor beta chains below, sequenced in a study of cytomegalovirus exposure and HLA in healthy donors. It was with 60 Vbeta and 13 Jbeta primers that the PCR ran. Repertoires were generated with immunoSEQ multiplex PCR, while TCRdb's copy carries only in-frame clones and drops some. The sample consists of about 76,000 clones, 79% of them appearing once. Sequencing was carried out using PBMCs. The receptors were gathered from a man aged 25 to 45 in good health and CMV-seronegative.

V usage is TRBV4-2 and J usage is TRBJ2-7; a weak D match, TRBD2 (5 bases). Germline CDR1 and CDR2: LGHNA and YNFKEQ. The CDR3 length is 14 residues. V lost 1 base to trimming and J lost 2 bases, with 9 bases between them. As DNA, the CDR3 is TGTGCCAGCAGCCAAGTATCGGGGACCTACGAGCAGTACTTC. It encodes CASSQVSGTYEQYF.

The rearrangement links TRBV28 to TRBJ2-7; a weak D match, TRBD2 (5 bases). Germline V lookup: CDR1 MDHEN, CDR2 SYDVKM. The V and J ends lost 7 bases and 3 bases respectively, with 13 bases between them. The CDR3 sequence is 13 residues long. The CDR3 region is CASNAGLSYEQYF. As DNA, the CDR3 is TGTGCCAGCAATGCCGGACTTAGCTACGAGCAGTACTTC. Full variable domain (remainder filled in from reference TRBV28 and TRBJ2-7): DVKVTQSSRYLVKRTGEKVFLECVQDMDHENMFWYRQDPGLGLRLIYFSYDVKMKEKGDIPEGYSVSREKKERFSLILESASTNQTSMYLCASNAGLSYEQYFGPGTRLTVT.

The chain joins TRBV7-6 to TRBJ1-1; 11 nucleotides match TRBD1. V dropped 1 base and J dropped 3; count of bases not matched to a gene: 1. CDR3 length: 15 residues. Germline values: CDR1 SGHVS, CDR2 FNYEAQ. CDR3 in amino acids: CASSLGDRGYTEAFF. As DNA, the CDR3 is TGTGCCAGCAGCTTAGGGGACAGGGGGTACACTGAAGCTTTCTTT.

This chain joins TRBV10-3 and TRBJ2-3, with 11 bases matching TRBD1. CDR1 and CDR2 from the germline V gene are ENHRY and SYGVKD. V dropped 7 bases and J dropped 6; count of bases not matched to a gene: 6. This CDR3 has 14 residues. The CDR3 nucleotides read TGTGCCATCAACCCCGGGACAGGGGGGGATACGCAGTATTTT. Translated, it gives CAINPGTGGDTQYF.

The rearrangement uses TRBV2 and TRBJ2-5; 7 bases map to TRBD1. From germline, CDR1 is SNHLY and CDR2 FYNNEI. The CDR3 is 15 residues long. With V trimmed by 6 bases and J by 5 bases, 12 bases remained unmatched. The CDR3 bases are TGTGCCAGCAGCGATACCCAGGGGGTAGTGGAGACCCAGTACTTC. Its translation: CASSDTQGVVETQYF.

This clone was counted a single time. The V gene is TRBV4-1, the J gene TRBJ1-2; 8 bases align to TRBD1. CDR1 and CDR2 from the germline V gene are MGHRA and YSYEKL. The junction had 10 bases not matched to a gene; V was cut back by 3 bases and J by 4 bases. The CDR3 is 16 residues long. The DNA for the CDR3 is TGCGCCAGCAGCCACCCCGGGACAGGCGAGGGCTATGGCTACACCTTC. Translated, it gives CASSHPGTGEGYGYTF.

The chain is built from TRBV4-1 and TRBJ1-1, with D unresolved. Trimming removed 1 base from V and 1 base from J, with 4 bases in between. Per the germline V gene, CDR1 is MGHRA and CDR2 is YSYEKL. The CDR3 spans 13 residues. This chain's CDR3 is CASSQVRNTEAFF. The CDR3 DNA reads as TGCGCCAGCAGCCAAGTCAGGAACACTGAAGCTTTCTTT.

The chain joins TRBV7-9 to TRBJ2-2; weak D call: TRBD1 (5 bases). V lost 7 bases and J lost 0, with 15 bases in between. Per germline, CDR1 SEHNR and CDR2 FQNEAQ (reference sequence). The CDR3 totals 16 residues. The CDR3 spells CASILSGHSNTGELFF. CDR3 nucleotide sequence: TGTGCCAGCATCCTGTCCGGACACTCGAACACCGGGGAGCTGTTTTTT.

This chain links TRBV5-1 with TRBJ2-7, with TRBD1 matching over 7 bases. J lost 4 bases, V lost 3 bases, and 7 bases had no gene match. The germline V gene has CDR1 SGHRS and CDR2 YFSETQ. This CDR3 region has 14 residues. The CDR3 nucleotides read TGCGCCAGCAGCTCGGGACAGCATATTTACGAGCAGTACTTC. Translation gives CASSSGQHIYEQYF.

The chain combines TRBV19 with TRBJ2-1, with D maybe TRBD2 (6 bases). Trimming stripped 2 bases from V and 5 bases from J, with 13 bases between. The CDR3 spans 15 residues. The germline V gene encodes CDR1 LNHDA and CDR2 SQIVND (reference sequence). The CDR3 DNA is TGTGCCAGTAGTATATTAGGACTACCCGACAATGAGCAGTTCTTC. Its protein product is CASSILGLPDNEQFF.

This chain uses TRBV4-1 with TRBJ2-1, with a possible D match to TRBD1 (6 bases). The germline gives CDR1 MGHRA, CDR2 YSYEKL. The CDR3 has 16 amino acids. Deletions cut 0 bases from V and 3 bases from J, with 12 bases between. CDR3 protein: CASSQEDRQNYNEQFF. In DNA form, the CDR3 reads TGCGCCAGCAGCCAAGAAGACAGGCAAAACTACAATGAGCAGTTCTTC.

This clone was seen just once. The J gene is TRBJ2-5, the V gene TRBV5-1, with 7 bases that match TRBD1. J gave up 1 base and V 3 bases, and 6 bases lay outside the gene matches. Germline CDR1 reads SGHRS; CDR2 reads YFSETQ. This CDR3 has 15 residues. CDR3 sequence reads: CASSSVGQPQETQYF. For the CDR3, the DNA is TGCGCCAGCAGCTCTGTGGGACAGCCCCAAGAGACCCAGTACTTC.

The rearrangement uses TRBV19 and TRBJ2-5, with D possibly being TRBD1 (5 bases). The CDR3 runs to 17 residues. The germline V gene encodes CDR1 LNHDA and CDR2 SQIVND (reference sequence). Trimming left V 0 bases short and J 10 bases short, with 24 bases between. CDR3 sequence: CASSIDSQGAPKRSQYF. The CDR3 DNA is TGTGCCAGTAGTATAGATTCCCAGGGCGCCCCCAAGAGAAGCCAGTACTTC. Full variable domain (outside the CDR3, taken from reference TRBV19 and TRBJ2-5): DGGITQSPKYLFRKEGQNVTLSCEQNLNHDAMYWYRQDPGQGLRLIYYSQIVNDFQKGDIAEGYSVSREKKESFPLTVTSAQKNPTAFYLCASSIDSQGAPKRSQYFGPGTRLLVL.

The chain links TRBV6-5 to TRBJ2-1; possibly TRBD1 for D (5 bases). V was shortened by 2 bases and J by 0 bases, with 8 bases between the two germline ends. From germline, CDR1 is MNHEY and CDR2 SVGAGI. The CDR3 length is 15 residues. As DNA, the CDR3 is TGTGCCAGCAGTTACGACAGAAGCTCCTACAATGAGCAGTTCTTC. This translates into CASSYDRSSYNEQFF.

This chain joins TRBV7-2 and TRBJ2-5, with a possible D match to TRBD2 (5 bases). V lost 5 bases and J lost 5, with 15 bases in between. Germline V gene lookup returns CDR1 SGHTA and CDR2 FQGNSA. The CDR3 loop spans 14 amino acids. CDR3 DNA sequence: TGTGCCAGCAGCCCTGACTACTCGTGGGAGACCCAGTACTTC. It specifies CASSPDYSWETQYF.

The J gene is TRBJ1-2, the V gene TRBV13; 11 nucleotides match TRBD1. The V gene's germline CDR1 is PRHDT and CDR2 FYEKMQ (reference sequence). V shed 2 bases, J shed 3 bases, and the junction held 5 bases outside the gene matches. This CDR3 is 16 amino acids long. CDR3 loop: CASSLKGQGDYYGYTF. Written as DNA, the CDR3 is TGTGCCAGCAGCTTAAAGGGACAGGGGGATTACTATGGCTACACCTTC. Full variable domain (rest looked up from reference TRBV13 and TRBJ1-2): AAGVIQSPRHLIKEKRETATLKCYPIPRHDTVYWYQQGPGQDPQFLISFYEKMQSDKGSIPDRFSAQQFSDYHSELNMSSLELGDSALYFCASSLKGQGDYYGYTFGSGTRLTVV.

The chain is built from TRBV2 and TRBJ2-1; 12 positions match TRBD2. CDR3 length: 16 amino acids. CDR1 is SNHLY, CDR2 FYNNEI, per germline. The V gene end was trimmed by 4 bases and the J gene end by 5 bases; junction bases not matched to a gene: 6. The CDR3 spells CASSAYRTSGNNEQFF. CDR3 in DNA: TGTGCCAGCAGTGCTTACAGGACTAGCGGGAACAATGAGCAGTTCTTC.

The chain uses TRBV14 and TRBJ2-5, with D possibly being TRBD1 (5 bases). Trimming took off 3 bases at V and 2 bases at J, with 13 bases between the two ends. Germline V gene sequence: CDR1 SGHDN, CDR2 FVKESK. The CDR3 has 15 amino acids. In DNA, the CDR3 is TGTGCCAGCAGCCATAGGGGAATCTTTCAAGAGACCCAGTACTTC. Amino acids: CASSHRGIFQETQYF.

The rearrangement uses TRBV7-2 and TRBJ1-2; D gene unclear. The CDR3 has 16 amino acids. Trimming removed 5 bases from V and 1 base from J, with 17 bases in between. Germline loops: CDR1 SGHTA, CDR2 FQGNSA. CDR3 sequence: CASSPRIAASNYGYTF. CDR3 bases: TGTGCCAGCAGCCCCCGTATTGCGGCGAGTAACTATGGCTACACCTTC.

This chain joins TRBV9 and TRBJ2-1, with 9 nucleotides matching TRBD2. Germline CDR1 reads SGDLS; CDR2 reads YYNGEE. The CDR3 has 17 residues. The trim removed 4 bases at V and 2 bases at J, leaving 10 bases unmatched. Here the CDR3 reads CASSPLQGLAAYNEQFF. DNA for the CDR3: TGTGCCAGCAGCCCCCTTCAGGGACTAGCAGCCTACAATGAGCAGTTCTTC.

This clone was counted a single time. This chain uses TRBV28 with TRBJ1-5; the match to TRBD1 covers 7 bases. The CDR3 totals 14 residues. Germline V gives CDR1 MDHEN, CDR2 SYDVKM. Trimming removed 6 bases from V and 3 bases from J; junction bases left unmatched: 5. Written as DNA, the CDR3 is TGTGCCAGCAGACGGACAGGTAACAATCAGCCCCAGCATTTT. This codes for CASRRTGNNQPQHF.

This clone appeared a single time. This chain connects TRBV19 to TRBJ1-2; 10 nucleotides align to TRBD1. Germline-derived CDR1 and CDR2 are LNHDA and SQIVND (reference sequence). J lost 2 bases, V lost 7 bases, and 16 bases had no gene match. CDR3 length equals 18 residues. CDR3 sequence: CASISMGQGPRSNYGYTF. The CDR3 region has the DNA TGTGCCAGTATAAGTATGGGACAGGGGCCAAGGTCAAACTATGGCTACACCTTC.

This sequence joins TRBV6-1 and TRBJ1-5; possible D gene TRBD1, 5 bases. CDR1 is MNHNS, CDR2 SASEGT, per germline. This CDR3 is 13 amino acids long. Trimming removed 4 bases from V and 11 bases from J, with 15 bases in between. CDR3 protein: CASSAVLGGAQHF. DNA of the CDR3: TGTGCCAGCAGTGCCGTCCTCGGGGGAGCCCAGCATTTT.

Here the CDR3 DNA reads TGTGCCAGCAGCTGGAGCAGGGATCAGCCCCAGCATTTT. Its protein product is CASSWSRDQPQHF. J is TRBJ1-5 and V is TRBV5-5; TRBD1 is a possible D gene (5 bases). There are 13 residues in the CDR3. Germline CDR1 is SGHKS and CDR2 is YYEKEE (reference sequence). V was shortened by 3 bases and J by 5 bases, with 9 bases between the two germline ends.

The gene calls are TRBV2 and TRBJ2-7; weak D call: TRBD2 (5 bases). The V and J ends lost 6 bases and 6 bases respectively, with 18 bases between them. Germline V gene data show CDR1 as SNHLY and CDR2 as FYNNEI. CDR3 length: 14 amino acids. The CDR3 sequence: CASSVIDPGIEQYF. CDR3 in DNA: TGTGCCAGCAGCGTTATTGACCCCGGGATCGAGCAGTACTTC.

This chain connects TRBV13 to TRBJ2-7, with D possibly being TRBD1 (5 bases). Germline V lookup: CDR1 PRHDT, CDR2 FYEKMQ (reference sequence). The CDR3 is made up of 18 amino acids. V was trimmed by 4 bases and J by 3 bases, leaving 25 bases between them. CDR3 nucleotide sequence: TGTGCCAGCAGCTCCGCTGGGGCGGCCGGAGAAGAAAGCTACGAGCAGTACTTC. This translates into CASSSAGAAGEESYEQYF. The variable domain in full, with the rest retrieved from reference TRBV13 and TRBJ2-7, is AAGVIQSPRHLIKEKRETATLKCYPIPRHDTVYWYQQGPGQDPQFLISFYEKMQSDKGSIPDRFSAQQFSDYHSELNMSSLELGDSALYFCASSSAGAAGEESYEQYFGPGTRLTVT.

V and J are TRBV7-9 and TRBJ2-5, with D possibly TRBD1 on 6 matching bases. The length of the CDR3 is 13 residues. Germline V gene sequence: CDR1 SEHNR, CDR2 FQNEAQ (reference sequence). Trimming stripped 3 bases from V and 2 bases from J, with 7 bases between. CDR3 sequence: CASSFGQQETQYF. CDR3 sequence (DNA): TGTGCCAGCAGCTTTGGACAGCAAGAGACCCAGTACTTC.